This T cell receptor beta chain was identified in a study of shared clonotypes between healthy human individuals. Donors, without exception, were Caucasian adults residing in Nashville, Tennessee. Memory CD4+ cells were the fraction left after CD45RA+ naive selection. Germline V CDR1 and CDR2: SGHTA, FQGTGA. CDR3 size: 14 residues. V trimming: 2 bases; J trimming: 9 bases; junction bases outside the gene matches: 5. Assay: immunoSEQ multiplex PCR; the TCRdb copy retains only in-frame clones and omits some. Found here are 500,000 to 550,000 clones, about 96% of them singletons; the top ten hold about 0.06%.

The sample was naive CD4+ T cells sorted from blood. The subset denotes: CD45RA+ positively selected. V is TRBV7-3 and J is TRBJ2-1, with TRBD2 matching 9 bases. The clonotype originates from a woman in her twenties or thirties in good health. Here the CDR3 reads CASSLGSGSIEQFF. In nucleotides, the CDR3 is TGTGCCAGCAGCTTAGGTAGCGGGAGTATTGAGCAGTTCTTC. Together with reference TRBV7-3 and TRBJ2-1, the CDR3 gives the full variable domain: GAGVSQTPSNKVTEKGKYVELRCDPISGHTALYWYRQSLGQGPEFLIYFQGTGAADDSGLPNDRFFAVRPEGSVSTLKIQRTERGDSAVYLCASSLGSGSIEQFFGPGTRLTVL.